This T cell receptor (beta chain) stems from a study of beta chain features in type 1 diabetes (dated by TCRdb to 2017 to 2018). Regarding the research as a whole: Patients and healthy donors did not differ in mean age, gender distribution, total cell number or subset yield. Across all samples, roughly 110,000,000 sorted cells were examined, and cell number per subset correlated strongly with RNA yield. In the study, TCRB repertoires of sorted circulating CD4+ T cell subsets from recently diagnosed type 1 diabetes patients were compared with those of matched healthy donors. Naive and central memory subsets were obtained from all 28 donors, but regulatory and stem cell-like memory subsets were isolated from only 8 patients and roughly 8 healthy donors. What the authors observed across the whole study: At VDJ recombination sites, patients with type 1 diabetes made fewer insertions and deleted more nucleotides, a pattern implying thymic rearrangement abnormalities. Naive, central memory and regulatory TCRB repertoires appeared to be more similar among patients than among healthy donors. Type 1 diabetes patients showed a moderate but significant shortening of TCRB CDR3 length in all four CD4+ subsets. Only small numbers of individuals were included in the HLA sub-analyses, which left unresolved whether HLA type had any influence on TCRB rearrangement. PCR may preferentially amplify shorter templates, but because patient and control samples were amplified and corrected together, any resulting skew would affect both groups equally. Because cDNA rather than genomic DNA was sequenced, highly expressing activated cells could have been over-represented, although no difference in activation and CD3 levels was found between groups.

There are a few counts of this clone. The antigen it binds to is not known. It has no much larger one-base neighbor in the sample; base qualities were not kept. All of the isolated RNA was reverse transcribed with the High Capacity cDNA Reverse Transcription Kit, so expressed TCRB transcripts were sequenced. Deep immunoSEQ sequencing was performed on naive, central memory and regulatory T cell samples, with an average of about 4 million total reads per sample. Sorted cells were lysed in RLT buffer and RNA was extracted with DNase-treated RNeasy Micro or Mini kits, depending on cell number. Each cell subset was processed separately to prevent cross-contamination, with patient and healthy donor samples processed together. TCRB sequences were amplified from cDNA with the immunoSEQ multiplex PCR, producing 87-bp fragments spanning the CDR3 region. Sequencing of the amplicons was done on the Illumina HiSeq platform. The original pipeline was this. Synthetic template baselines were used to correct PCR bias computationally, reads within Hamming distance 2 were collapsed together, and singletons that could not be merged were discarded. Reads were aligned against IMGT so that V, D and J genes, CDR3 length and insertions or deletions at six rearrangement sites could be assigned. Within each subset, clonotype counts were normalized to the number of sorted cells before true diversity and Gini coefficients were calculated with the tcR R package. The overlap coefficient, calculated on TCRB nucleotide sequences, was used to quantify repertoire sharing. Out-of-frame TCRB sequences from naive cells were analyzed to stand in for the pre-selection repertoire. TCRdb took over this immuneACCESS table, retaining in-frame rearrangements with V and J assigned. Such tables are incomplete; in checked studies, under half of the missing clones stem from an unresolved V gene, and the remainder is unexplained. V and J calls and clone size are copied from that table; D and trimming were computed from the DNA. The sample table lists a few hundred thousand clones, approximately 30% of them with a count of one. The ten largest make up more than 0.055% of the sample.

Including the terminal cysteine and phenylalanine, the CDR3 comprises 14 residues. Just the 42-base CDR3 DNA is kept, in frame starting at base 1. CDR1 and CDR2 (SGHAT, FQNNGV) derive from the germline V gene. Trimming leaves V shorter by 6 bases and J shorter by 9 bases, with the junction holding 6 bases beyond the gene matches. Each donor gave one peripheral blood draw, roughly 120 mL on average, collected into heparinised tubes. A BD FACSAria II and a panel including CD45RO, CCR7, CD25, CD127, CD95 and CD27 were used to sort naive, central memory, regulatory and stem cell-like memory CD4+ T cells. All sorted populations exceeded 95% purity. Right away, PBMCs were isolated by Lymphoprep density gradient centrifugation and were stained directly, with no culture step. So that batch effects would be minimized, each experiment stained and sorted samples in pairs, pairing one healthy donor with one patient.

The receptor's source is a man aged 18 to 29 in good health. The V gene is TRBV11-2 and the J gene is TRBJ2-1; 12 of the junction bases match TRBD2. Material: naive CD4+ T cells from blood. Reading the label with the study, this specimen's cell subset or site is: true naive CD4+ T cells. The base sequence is TGTGCCAGCAGTCTTTGGACTAGCGGGATTGAGCAGTTCTTC. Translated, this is CASSLWTSGIEQFF.